A single sample gave rise to the 4 T cell receptor beta chains below, sequenced in a study of blood T cells in healthy people across ages (dated by TCRdb to the mid-2010s). Library preparation used 5' RACE. The reads were generated on an Illumina HiSeq 2500. A second 7 to 11 cycle PCR used a sample-barcoded 5' primer and a J-beta primer mix. The raw public reads went through TCRdb reprocessing: fastp at Q25, MiXCR clone calling, in-frame beta chains kept. Under each unique CDR3 protein, matching rows form one entry showing the most common genes and DNA. This sample has hundreds of thousands of distinct CDR3 sequences in its table, and around 20% of those were observed once. The ten largest clones take up approximately 3.7% of the sample. The specimen was blood. The receptors derive from a man in his 70s in good health.

The J gene is TRBJ2-5, the V gene TRBV21-1. Gene TRBJ2-7 matches the end of the DNA better, so the J call may be wrong. TRBV21-1 is described as a pseudogene. The CDR3 contains 15 residues. CDR3 DNA sequence: TGTGCCAGCAGCAAAACTGCGAAAAGCTCCTACGAGCAGTACTTC. Protein product: CASSKTAKSSYEQYF.

This clonotype came up many times. The chain combines TRBV7-2 with TRBJ2-7, with no clear D. The CDR3 has 15 residues. CDR1 SGHTA and CDR2 FQGNSA come from the germline V gene. Trimming took 0 bases from V and 4 from J, leaving 13 bases between them. This CDR3 reads CASSLAGQVGYEQYF. The CDR3 bases are TGTGCCAGCAGCTTAGCAGGCCAGGTGGGGTACGAGCAGTACTTC.

This clonotype has only a few counts. This sequence joins TRBV5-1 and TRBJ2-1, with D perhaps assigned TRBD1 or TRBD2 (5 bases each). In germline, CDR1 is SGHRS, CDR2 YFSETQ. V lost 0 bases and J lost 8, with 9 bases in between. The CDR3 length is 13 residues. The CDR3 DNA sequence: TGCGCCAGCAGCTTGGTGGGGGTAGATGAGCAGTTCTTC. As protein: CASSLVGVDEQFF.

This clonotype was recorded a few times. V and J are TRBV5-1 and TRBJ2-7, with 14 bases identical to TRBD2. Trimming at V came to 3 bases and at J to 0 bases, leaving 11 bases not matched to a gene. Germline loops: CDR1 SGHRS, CDR2 YFSETQ. This CDR3 spans 19 amino acids. The CDR3 sequence: CASSSGLAGGLSSSYEQYF. The DNA of the CDR3 is TGCGCCAGCAGCTCAGGACTAGCGGGAGGTCTCTCCTCCTCCTACGAGCAGTACTTC.